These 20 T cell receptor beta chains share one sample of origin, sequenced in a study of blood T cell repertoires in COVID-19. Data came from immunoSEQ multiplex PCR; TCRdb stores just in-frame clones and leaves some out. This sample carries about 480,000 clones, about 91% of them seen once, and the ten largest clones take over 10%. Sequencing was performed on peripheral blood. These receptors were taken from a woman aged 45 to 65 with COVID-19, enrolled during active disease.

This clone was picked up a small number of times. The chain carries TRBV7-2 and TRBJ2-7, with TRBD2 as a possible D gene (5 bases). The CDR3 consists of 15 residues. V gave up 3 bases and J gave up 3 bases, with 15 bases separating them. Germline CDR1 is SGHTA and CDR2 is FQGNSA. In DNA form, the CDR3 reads TGTGCCAGCAGCTTGAATGGACTCTCCAACTACGAGCAGTACTTC. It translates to CASSLNGLSNYEQYF.

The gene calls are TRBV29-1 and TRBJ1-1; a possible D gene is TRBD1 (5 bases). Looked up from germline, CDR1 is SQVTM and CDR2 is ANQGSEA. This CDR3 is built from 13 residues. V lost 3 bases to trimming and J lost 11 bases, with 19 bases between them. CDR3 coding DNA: TGCAGCGTTGAGGTAGGACGGATACCAGGGGCTTTCTTT. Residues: CSVEVGRIPGAFF.

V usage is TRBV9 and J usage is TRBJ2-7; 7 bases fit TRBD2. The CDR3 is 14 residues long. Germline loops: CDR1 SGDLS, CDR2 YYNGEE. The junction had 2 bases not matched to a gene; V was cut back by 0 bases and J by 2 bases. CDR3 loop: CASSVGGGTYEQYF. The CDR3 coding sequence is TGTGCCAGCAGCGTAGGGGGAGGGACCTACGAGCAGTACTTC.

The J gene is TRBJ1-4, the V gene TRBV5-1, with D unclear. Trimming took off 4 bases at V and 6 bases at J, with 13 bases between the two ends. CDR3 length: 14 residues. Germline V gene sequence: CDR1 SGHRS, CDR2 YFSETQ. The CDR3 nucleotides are TGCGCCAGCAGCCCCGGGAGGCTCGATGAAAAACTGTTTTTT. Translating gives CASSPGRLDEKLFF.

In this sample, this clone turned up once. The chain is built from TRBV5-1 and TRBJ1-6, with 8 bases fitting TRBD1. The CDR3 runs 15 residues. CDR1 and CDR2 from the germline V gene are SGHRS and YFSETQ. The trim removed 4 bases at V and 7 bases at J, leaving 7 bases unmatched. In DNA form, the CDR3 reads TGCGCCAGCAGCCCGGAAGGACAGGGAAATTCACCCCTCCACTTT. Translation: CASSPEGQGNSPLHF.

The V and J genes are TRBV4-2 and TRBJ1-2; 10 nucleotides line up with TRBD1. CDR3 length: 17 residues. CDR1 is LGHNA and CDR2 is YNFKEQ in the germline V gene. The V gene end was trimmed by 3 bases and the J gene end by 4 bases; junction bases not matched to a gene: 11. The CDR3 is CASSHIAGTGEAYGYTF. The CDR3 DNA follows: TGTGCCAGCAGCCATATAGCCGGGACAGGGGAGGCCTATGGCTACACCTTC.

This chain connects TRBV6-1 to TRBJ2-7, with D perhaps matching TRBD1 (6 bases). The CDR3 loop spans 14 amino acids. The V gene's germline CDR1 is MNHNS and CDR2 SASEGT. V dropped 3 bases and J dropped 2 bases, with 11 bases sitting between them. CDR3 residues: CASSDFGDTYEQYF. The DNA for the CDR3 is TGTGCCAGCAGTGATTTCGGGGACACCTACGAGCAGTACTTC.

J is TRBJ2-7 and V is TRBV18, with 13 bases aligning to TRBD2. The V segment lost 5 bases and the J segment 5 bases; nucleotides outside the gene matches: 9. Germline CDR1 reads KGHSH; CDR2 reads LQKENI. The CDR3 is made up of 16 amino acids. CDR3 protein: CASSSGLAGVSDEQYF. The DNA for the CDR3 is TGTGCCAGCTCATCCGGACTAGCGGGGGTATCAGACGAGCAGTACTTC.

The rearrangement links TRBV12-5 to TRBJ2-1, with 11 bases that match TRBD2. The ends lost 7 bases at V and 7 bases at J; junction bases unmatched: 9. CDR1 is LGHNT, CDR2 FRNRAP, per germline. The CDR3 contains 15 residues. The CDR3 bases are TGTGCTAGTGTCTTAGCGGGGGGGTTAACAAATGAGCAGTTCTTC. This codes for CASVLAGGLTNEQFF.

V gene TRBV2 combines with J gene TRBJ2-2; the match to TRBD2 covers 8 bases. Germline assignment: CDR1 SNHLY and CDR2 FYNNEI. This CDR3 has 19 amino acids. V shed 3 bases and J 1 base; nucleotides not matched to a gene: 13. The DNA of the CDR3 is TGTGCCAGCAGTGATAAGGGTGGACCTAGCGGGCTGAACACCGGGGAGCTGTTTTTT. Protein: CASSDKGGPSGLNTGELFF.

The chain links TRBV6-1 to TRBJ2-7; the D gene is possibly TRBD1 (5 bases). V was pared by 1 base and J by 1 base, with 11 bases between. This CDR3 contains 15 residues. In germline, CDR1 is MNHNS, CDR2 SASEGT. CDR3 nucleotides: TGTGCCAGCAGTGAAGTAGACAAGGGGTCCTACGAGCAGTACTTC. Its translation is CASSEVDKGSYEQYF.

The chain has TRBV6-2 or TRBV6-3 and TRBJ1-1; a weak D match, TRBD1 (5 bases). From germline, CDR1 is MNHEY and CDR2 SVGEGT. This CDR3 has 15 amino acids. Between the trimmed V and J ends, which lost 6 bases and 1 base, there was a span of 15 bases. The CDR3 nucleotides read TGTGCCAGCAGCCCTTACGGACACTCGAACACTGAAGCTTTCTTT. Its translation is CASSPYGHSNTEAFF.

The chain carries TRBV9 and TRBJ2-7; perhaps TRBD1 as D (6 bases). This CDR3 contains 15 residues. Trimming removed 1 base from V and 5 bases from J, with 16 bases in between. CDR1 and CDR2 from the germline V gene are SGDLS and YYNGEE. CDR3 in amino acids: CASSVSDRPLDEQYF. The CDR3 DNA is TGTGCCAGCAGCGTAAGTGACAGGCCCCTCGACGAGCAGTACTTC.

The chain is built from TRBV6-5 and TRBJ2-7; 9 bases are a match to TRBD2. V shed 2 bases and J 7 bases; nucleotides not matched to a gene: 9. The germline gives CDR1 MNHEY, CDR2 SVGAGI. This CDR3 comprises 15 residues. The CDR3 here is CASSYGAGGPEEQYF. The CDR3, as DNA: TGTGCCAGCAGTTACGGGGCGGGGGGGCCGGAAGAGCAGTACTTC.

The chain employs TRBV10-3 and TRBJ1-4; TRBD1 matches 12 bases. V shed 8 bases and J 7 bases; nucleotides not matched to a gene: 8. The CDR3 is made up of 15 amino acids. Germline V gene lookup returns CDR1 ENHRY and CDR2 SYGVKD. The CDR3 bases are TGTGCCATCGGGACAGGGGGCGCGAGTAGTGAAAAACTGTTTTTT. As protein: CAIGTGGASSEKLFF.

The CDR3 region is CASSFDSSTSSYEQYF. In DNA, the CDR3 is TGTGCCAGCAGCTTTGATTCTAGCACGAGCTCCTACGAGCAGTACTTC. This rearrangement joins TRBV5-4 to TRBJ2-7; D is possibly TRBD2 (5 bases). This CDR3 contains 16 residues. In germline, CDR1 is SGHNT, CDR2 YYREEE (reference sequence). Trimming took 2 bases from V and 0 from J, leaving 15 bases between them.

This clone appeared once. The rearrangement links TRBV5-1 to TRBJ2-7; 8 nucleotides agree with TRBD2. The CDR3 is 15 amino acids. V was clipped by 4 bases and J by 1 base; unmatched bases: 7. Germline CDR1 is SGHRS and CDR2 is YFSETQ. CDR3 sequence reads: CASSLTTSGSYEQYF. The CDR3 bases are TGCGCCAGCAGCCTGACTACTAGCGGATCCTACGAGCAGTACTTC.

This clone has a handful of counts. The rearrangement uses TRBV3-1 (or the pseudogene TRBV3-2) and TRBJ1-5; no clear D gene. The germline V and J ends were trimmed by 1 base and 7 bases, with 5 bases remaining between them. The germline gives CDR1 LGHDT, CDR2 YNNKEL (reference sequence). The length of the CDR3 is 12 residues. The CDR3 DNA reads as TGTGCCAGCAGCCAAGCGAGCCAGCCCCAGCATTTT. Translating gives CASSQASQPQHF.

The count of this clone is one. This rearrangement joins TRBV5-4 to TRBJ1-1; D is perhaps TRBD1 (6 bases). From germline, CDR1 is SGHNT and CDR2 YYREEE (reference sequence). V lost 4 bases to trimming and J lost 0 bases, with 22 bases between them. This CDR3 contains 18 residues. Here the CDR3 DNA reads TGTGCCAGCAGCCGAACCGGTATTCGCACAGGGTTGAACACTGAAGCTTTCTTT. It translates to CASSRTGIRTGLNTEAFF. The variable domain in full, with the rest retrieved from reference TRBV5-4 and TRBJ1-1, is ETGVTQSPTHLIKTRGQQVTLRCSSQSGHNTVSWYQQALGQGPQFIFQYYREEENGRGNFPPRFSGLQFPNYSSELNVNALELDDSALYLCASSRTGIRTGLNTEAFFGQGTRLTVV.

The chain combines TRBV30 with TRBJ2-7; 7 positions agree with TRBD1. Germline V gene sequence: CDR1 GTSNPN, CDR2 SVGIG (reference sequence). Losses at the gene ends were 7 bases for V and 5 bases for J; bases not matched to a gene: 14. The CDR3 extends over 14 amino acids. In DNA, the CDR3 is TGTGCCTCCGACCAGACAGGGATCGGGCACGAGCAGTACTTC. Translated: CASDQTGIGHEQYF.